The clone carrying this TCR beta chain turned up a few times. Compared with germline, one end of the junction differs, possibly owing to a read error. Germline lookup yields CDR1 SGHAT and CDR2 FQNNGV. The CDR3 runs 11 residues. The source of the sample is a study of cytomegalovirus exposure and HLA in healthy donors. The PCR used 60 Vbeta and 13 Jbeta primers. Sequencing used immunoSEQ multiplex PCR; TCRdb keeps in-frame clones, though not all of them. The sample holds 120,000 to 150,000 clones; just under 70% are singletons and the top ten take about 4.1%. Sequenced input: PBMCs. This chain connects TRBV11-2 to TRBJ2-7; 9 bases fit TRBD2. The receptor's source is a man in his 60s in good health and CMV-seronegative. Here the CDR3 DNA reads TGTGCCAGCAGCTTCATAGCGGGAGTCCACTTC. Translation: CASSFIAGVHF.